Following are 21 T cell receptor beta chains from one sample sequenced in a study of shared clonotypes between healthy human individuals. Naive CD8 populations comprised CD45RO-negative cells positively selected for CCR7, excluding terminally differentiated effector memory CD45RA+ cells. This table comes from immunoSEQ multiplex PCR, and its TCRdb copy is limited to in-frame clones, with some not included. The sample holds about 2 million clones, just under 95% seen once. The sample comprised naive CD8+ T cells sorted from blood. Receptor source: a man aged 18 to 35 in good health.

The V gene is TRBV4-1, the J gene TRBJ2-7; D perhaps matches TRBD2 (7 bases). Trimming stripped 1 base from V and 0 bases from J, with 16 bases between. There are 17 residues in the CDR3. CDR1 MGHRA and CDR2 YSYEKL come from the germline V gene. CDR3 sequence: CASSQGAGAEGSYEQYF. CDR3 in DNA: TGCGCCAGCAGCCAAGGGGCGGGGGCAGAAGGCTCCTACGAGCAGTACTTC.

The count of this clone is one. J is TRBJ2-1 and V is TRBV5-4; no definite D call. V was pared by 0 bases and J by 3 bases, with 4 bases between. The CDR3 length is 13 residues. CDR1 is SGHNT and CDR2 is YYREEE in the germline V gene (reference sequence). In DNA, the CDR3 is TGTGCCAGCAGCTTGGTCAACTACAATGAGCAGTTCTTC. Its translation is CASSLVNYNEQFF.

On this clone: Additional DNA sequences in this sample encode the identical CDR3. The rearrangement joins TRBV11-2 to TRBJ2-3; D is unclear. Germline CDR1 reads SGHAT; CDR2 reads FQNNGV. V shed 1 base and J shed 0 bases, with 8 bases lying between them. This CDR3 is built from 15 residues. The CDR3 here is CASSLGGTSTDTQYF. CDR3 nucleotides: TGTGCCAGCAGCTTAGGCGGTACTAGCACAGATACGCAGTATTTT.

V gene TRBV2 combines with J gene TRBJ1-5, with unresolved D. Germline loops: CDR1 SNHLY, CDR2 FYNNEI. The CDR3 is made up of 15 amino acids. V lost 5 bases and J lost 1, with 12 bases in between. The DNA for the CDR3 is TGTGCCAGCAGTTTAGGTGGTGAAAGCAATCAGCCCCAGCATTTT. Translated, it gives CASSLGGESNQPQHF.

The gene calls are TRBV5-1 and TRBJ2-3; no reliable D call. Trimming removed 0 bases from V and 4 bases from J, with 9 bases in between. This CDR3 spans 14 amino acids. The germline gives CDR1 SGHRS, CDR2 YFSETQ. The CDR3: CASSLGWTPDTQYF. CDR3 coding DNA: TGCGCCAGCAGCTTGGGTTGGACCCCAGATACGCAGTATTTT.

As concerns this clone: The same CDR3 is also encoded by other DNA sequences in this sample. This chain joins TRBV2 and TRBJ2-7, with D unresolved. The CDR3 spans 12 residues. Trimming shortened V by 3 bases and J by 2 bases, and 5 bases separated the two germline ends. Germline CDR1 and CDR2: SNHLY and FYNNEI. The CDR3 is CASSDLTYEQYF. DNA of the CDR3: TGTGCCAGCAGTGATTTAACCTACGAGCAGTACTTC.

The V and J genes are TRBV27 and TRBJ2-7, with no clear D. V lost 3 bases and J 2 bases, leaving 8 bases between the germline ends. The CDR3 covers 13 residues. Per the germline V gene, CDR1 is MNHEY and CDR2 is SMNVEV (reference sequence). CDR3 loop: CASSLVSTYEQYF. The CDR3 region has the DNA TGTGCCAGCAGTTTGGTGTCAACCTACGAGCAGTACTTC.

Details on this clone: At the DNA level, this CDR3 is encoded by other sequences in the same sample as well. The chain recombines TRBV4-1 with TRBJ2-7; 9 bases map to TRBD1. V was clipped by 4 bases and J by 0 bases; unmatched bases: 4. Germline V gene data show CDR1 as MGHRA and CDR2 as YSYEKL. CDR3 length equals 15 residues. CDR3 nucleotides: TGCGCCAGCAGCCCGAGGACAGGGGTCTCCTACGAGCAGTACTTC. Residues: CASSPRTGVSYEQYF.

This clone was seen just once. This sequence joins TRBV4-1 and TRBJ2-5; 8 bases agree with TRBD2. CDR1 and CDR2 from the germline V gene are MGHRA and YSYEKL. The CDR3 spans 16 residues. After removal of 1 base from V and 5 bases from J, the junction contained 9 bases not matched to a gene. CDR3 amino acids: CASSQGSGRILETQYF. The CDR3 coding sequence is TGCGCCAGCAGCCAAGGAAGCGGGAGAATCCTGGAGACCCAGTACTTC.

This clone appeared a single time. J is TRBJ2-2 and V is TRBV6-6; 10 bases are a match to TRBD2. The CDR3 has 16 amino acids. The germline V gene has CDR1 MNHNY and CDR2 SVGAGI (reference sequence). The ends lost 6 bases at V and 4 bases at J; junction bases unmatched: 8. The CDR3: CASSGEREGATGELFF. CDR3 DNA: TGTGCCAGCAGCGGGGAGCGGGAGGGGGCCACCGGGGAGCTGTTTTTT.

This CDR3 is CASSIGGNGVYEQYF. The CDR3 bases are TGTGCCAGTAGTATAGGCGGGAATGGGGTCTACGAGCAGTACTTC. V gene TRBV19 combines with J gene TRBJ2-7; maybe TRBD2 (6 bases). V gave up 1 base and J gave up 3 bases, with 13 bases separating them. Germline lookup yields CDR1 LNHDA and CDR2 SQIVND (reference sequence). This CDR3 has 15 amino acids.

V is TRBV19 and J is TRBJ1-2; perhaps TRBD1 as D (5 bases). CDR3 length: 16 amino acids. The germline V gene has CDR1 LNHDA and CDR2 SQIVND (reference sequence). Trimming took off 4 bases at V and 3 bases at J, with 18 bases between the two ends. The CDR3 here is CASSTSPGLIYYGYTF. CDR3 nucleotides: TGTGCCAGTAGTACCTCTCCAGGGCTGATATACTATGGCTACACCTTC.

J is TRBJ2-7 and V is TRBV7-2, with no clear D. Germline CDR1 and CDR2: SGHTA and FQGNSA. This CDR3 contains 13 residues. V was cut by 4 bases and J by 2 bases, with 9 bases left in between. The DNA of the CDR3 is TGTGCCAGCAGCTGGCCTAGTCCCTACGAGCAGTACTTC. Translating gives CASSWPSPYEQYF.

The chain recombines TRBV6-1 with TRBJ2-2; D may be TRBD1 or TRBD2 (5 bases each). V was clipped by 2 bases and J by 7 bases, with 8 bases between them. The CDR3 consists of 13 residues. Germline CDR1 reads MNHNS; CDR2 reads SASEGT. CDR3 residues: CASSELRGGELFF. CDR3 sequence (DNA): TGTGCCAGCAGTGAACTGAGGGGCGGGGAGCTGTTTTTT.

The V gene is TRBV13, the J gene TRBJ2-1; 11 nucleotides agree with TRBD2. The CDR3 totals 16 residues. V shed 4 bases, J shed 5 bases, and the junction held 7 bases outside the gene matches. From germline, CDR1 is PRHDT and CDR2 FYEKMQ (reference sequence). In DNA, the CDR3 is TGTGCCAGCAGCTCAAGCGCGGGACTAGCGGACAATGAGCAGTTCTTC. Translating gives CASSSSAGLADNEQFF.

CDR3 loop: CASSEANYGYTF. CDR3 sequence (DNA): TGTGCCAGCAGTGAGGCTAACTATGGCTACACCTTC. The chain joins TRBV6-1 to TRBJ1-2; no firm D call. This CDR3 has 12 amino acids. Trimming cost V 3 bases and J 0 bases, with 2 bases left between them. Germline CDR1 and CDR2: MNHNS and SASEGT.

This chain connects TRBV5-6 to TRBJ2-2; perhaps TRBD1 as D (6 bases). This CDR3 contains 15 residues. Germline values: CDR1 SGHDT, CDR2 YYEEEE. The V end was cut by 1 base, the J end by 5 bases, with 12 bases between. Here the CDR3 reads CASSLLSGVTGELFF. The CDR3 DNA reads TGTGCCAGCAGCTTGTTGTCAGGGGTGACCGGGGAGCTGTTTTTT.

The genes are TRBV13 and TRBJ2-3; 10 bases fit TRBD2. The V and J ends lost 4 bases and 5 bases, in that order; junction bases with no gene match: 9. The CDR3 is 16 residues long. Per the germline V gene, CDR1 is PRHDT and CDR2 is FYEKMQ (reference sequence). The DNA for the CDR3 is TGTGCCAGCAGCTCTCTAGGGGCTAGCGGGGGAGATACGCAGTATTTT. This sequence encodes CASSSLGASGGDTQYF.

The chain links TRBV27 to TRBJ2-3, with a weak D call TRBD2 (5 bases). The germline CDR1 and CDR2 sequences are MNHEY and SMNVEV (reference sequence). This CDR3 contains 16 residues. The V end was cut by 4 bases, the J end by 1 base, with 15 bases between. CDR3: CASSYTRGSGTDTQYF. CDR3 sequence (DNA): TGTGCCAGCAGTTACACCCGGGGTAGCGGCACAGATACGCAGTATTTT.

The genes are TRBV10-3 and TRBJ2-2, with D tentatively TRBD2 (6 bases). Trimming cost V 3 bases and J 0 bases, with 8 bases left between them. The CDR3 has 15 residues. Germline V gene data show CDR1 as ENHRY and CDR2 as SYGVKD. CDR3 in amino acids: CAISETGANTGELFF. The CDR3 coding sequence is TGTGCCATCAGTGAAACGGGGGCGAACACCGGGGAGCTGTTTTTT.

About this clone: Other nucleotide sequences in the sample specify the same CDR3. This chain connects TRBV30 to TRBJ2-3; D is ambiguous. The germline gives CDR1 GTSNPN, CDR2 SVGIG (reference sequence). This CDR3 spans 13 amino acids. Deletions cut 0 bases from V and 4 bases from J, with 8 bases between. CDR3 DNA sequence: TGTGCCTGGAGTGTACTCTCGGCAGATACGCAGTATTTT. Protein sequence: CAWSVLSADTQYF.